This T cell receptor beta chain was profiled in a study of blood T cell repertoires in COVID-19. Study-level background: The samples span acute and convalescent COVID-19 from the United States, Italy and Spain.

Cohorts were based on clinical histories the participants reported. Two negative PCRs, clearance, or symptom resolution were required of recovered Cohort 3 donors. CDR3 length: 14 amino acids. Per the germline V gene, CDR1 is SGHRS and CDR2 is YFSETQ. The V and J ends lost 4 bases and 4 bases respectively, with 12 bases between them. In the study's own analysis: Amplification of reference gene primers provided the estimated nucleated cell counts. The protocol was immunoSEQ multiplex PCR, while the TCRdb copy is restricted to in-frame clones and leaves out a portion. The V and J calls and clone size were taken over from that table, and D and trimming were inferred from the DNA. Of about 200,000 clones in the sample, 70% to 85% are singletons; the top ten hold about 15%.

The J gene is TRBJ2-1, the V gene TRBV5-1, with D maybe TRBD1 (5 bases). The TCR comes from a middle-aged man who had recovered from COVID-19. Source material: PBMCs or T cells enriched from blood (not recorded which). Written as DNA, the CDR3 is TGCGCCAGCAGCGTCTTTCAGGGATACAATGAGCAGTTCTTC. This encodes CASSVFQGYNEQFF.